This TCR beta chain was sequenced in a study of shared clonotypes between healthy human individuals. The overall study: The study used three CD4 naive, three CD4 memory, two CD8 naive and one CD8 memory plate per donor.

CDR1 is LGHNA, CDR2 YNFKEQ, per germline. The CDR3 loop spans 15 amino acids. V was pared by 1 base and J by 3 bases, with 10 bases between. The table came from immunoSEQ multiplex PCR; TCRdb's copy has only in-frame clones and leaves some out. The repertoire holds some 1.4 million clones, roughly 97% seen once, with over 1% in the top ten. This clonotype originated in a man aged 30-40 years in good health. The specimen was naive CD4+ T cells sorted from blood. Subset defined: CD45RA+ positively selected. The chain carries TRBV4-2 and TRBJ2-1; no clear D. CDR3 residues: CASSQAPGSYNEQFF. The CDR3 nucleotides are TGTGCCAGCAGCCAAGCGCCGGGCAGCTACAATGAGCAGTTCTTC.